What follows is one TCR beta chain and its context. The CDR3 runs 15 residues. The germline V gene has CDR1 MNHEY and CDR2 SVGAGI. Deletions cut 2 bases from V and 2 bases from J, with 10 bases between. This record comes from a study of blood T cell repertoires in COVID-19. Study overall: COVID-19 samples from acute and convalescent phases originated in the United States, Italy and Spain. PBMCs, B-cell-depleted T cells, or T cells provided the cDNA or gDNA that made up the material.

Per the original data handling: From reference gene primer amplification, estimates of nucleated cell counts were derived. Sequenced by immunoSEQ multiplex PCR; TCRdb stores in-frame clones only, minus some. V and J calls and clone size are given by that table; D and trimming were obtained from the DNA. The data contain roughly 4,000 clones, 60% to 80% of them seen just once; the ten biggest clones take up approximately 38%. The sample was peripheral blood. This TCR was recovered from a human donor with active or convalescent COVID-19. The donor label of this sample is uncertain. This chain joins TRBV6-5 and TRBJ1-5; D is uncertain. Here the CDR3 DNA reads TGTGCCAGCAGTTACCTTGGGCTGGGCAATCAGCCCCAGCATTTT. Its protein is CASSYLGLGNQPQHF.